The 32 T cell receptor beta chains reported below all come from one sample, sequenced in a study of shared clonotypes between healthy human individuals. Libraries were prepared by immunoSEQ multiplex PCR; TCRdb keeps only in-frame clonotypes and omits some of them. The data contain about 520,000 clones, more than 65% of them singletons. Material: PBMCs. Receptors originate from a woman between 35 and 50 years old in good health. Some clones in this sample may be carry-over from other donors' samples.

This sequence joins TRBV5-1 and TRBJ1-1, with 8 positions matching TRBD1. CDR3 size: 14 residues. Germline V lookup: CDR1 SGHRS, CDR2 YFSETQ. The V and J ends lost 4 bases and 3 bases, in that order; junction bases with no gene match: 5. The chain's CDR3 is CASSTGQGDTEAFF. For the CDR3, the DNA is TGCGCCAGCAGCACCGGACAGGGTGACACTGAAGCTTTCTTT.

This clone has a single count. The CDR3 reads CASSGGRSLYEQYF. The CDR3 DNA reads TGTGCCAGCAGCGGGGGGCGATCACTTTACGAGCAGTACTTC. The genes are TRBV9 and TRBJ2-7; the D gene is possibly TRBD1 (6 bases). The germline gives CDR1 SGDLS, CDR2 YYNGEE. The V and J ends lost 3 bases and 4 bases respectively, with 14 bases between them. This CDR3 is built from 14 residues.

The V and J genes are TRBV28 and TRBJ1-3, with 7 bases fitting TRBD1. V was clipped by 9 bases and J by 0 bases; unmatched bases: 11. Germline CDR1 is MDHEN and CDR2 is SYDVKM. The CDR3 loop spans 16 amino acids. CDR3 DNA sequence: TGTGCCAGTTCCCCCCCGGGACAGCACTCTGGAAACACCATATATTTT. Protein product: CASSPPGQHSGNTIYF. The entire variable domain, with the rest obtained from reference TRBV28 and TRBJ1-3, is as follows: DVKVTQSSRYLVKRTGEKVFLECVQDMDHENMFWYRQDPGLGLRLIYFSYDVKMKEKGDIPEGYSVSREKKERFSLILESASTNQTSMYLCASSPPGQHSGNTIYFGEGSWLTVV.

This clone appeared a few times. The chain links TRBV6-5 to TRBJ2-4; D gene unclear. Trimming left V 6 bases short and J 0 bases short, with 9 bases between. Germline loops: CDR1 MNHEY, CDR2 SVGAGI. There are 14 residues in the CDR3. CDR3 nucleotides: TGTGCCAGCAGCCAGACCCTAGCCAAAAACATTCAGTACTTC. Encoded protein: CASSQTLAKNIQYF.

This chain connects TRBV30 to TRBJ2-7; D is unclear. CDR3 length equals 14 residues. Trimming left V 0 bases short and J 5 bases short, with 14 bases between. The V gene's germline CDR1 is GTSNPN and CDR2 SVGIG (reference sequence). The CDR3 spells CAWSVGSPDDEQYF. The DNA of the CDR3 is TGTGCCTGGAGTGTCGGGTCCCCTGATGACGAGCAGTACTTC.

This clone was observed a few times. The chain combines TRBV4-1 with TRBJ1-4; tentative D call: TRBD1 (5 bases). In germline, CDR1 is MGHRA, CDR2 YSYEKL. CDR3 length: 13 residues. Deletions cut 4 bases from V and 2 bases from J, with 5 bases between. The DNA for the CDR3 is TGCGCCAGCAGCCGGGGCACTAATGAAAAACTGTTTTTT. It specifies CASSRGTNEKLFF.

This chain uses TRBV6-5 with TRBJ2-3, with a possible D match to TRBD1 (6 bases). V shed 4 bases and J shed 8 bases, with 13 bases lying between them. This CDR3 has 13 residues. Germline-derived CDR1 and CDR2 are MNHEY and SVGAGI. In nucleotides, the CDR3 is TGTGCCAGCAGTTTGGGACAAACCAGTACGCAGTATTTT. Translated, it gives CASSLGQTSTQYF.

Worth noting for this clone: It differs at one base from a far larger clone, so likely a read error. CDR3: CASSLWTGGTEAFF. In nucleotides, the CDR3 is TGTGCCAGCAGCCTATGGACAGGGGGGACTGAAGCTTTCTTT. V is TRBV11-2 and J is TRBJ1-1; 10 bases map to TRBD1. The CDR3 is 14 residues long. The V and J ends lost 5 bases and 5 bases, in that order; junction bases with no gene match: 5. The germline gives CDR1 SGHAT, CDR2 FQNNGV.

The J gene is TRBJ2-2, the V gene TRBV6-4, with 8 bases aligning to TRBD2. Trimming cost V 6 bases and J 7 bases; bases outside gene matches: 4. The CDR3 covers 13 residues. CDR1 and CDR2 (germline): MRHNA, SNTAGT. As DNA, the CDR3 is TGTGCCAGCAGCCGGGAGGGCAACGGGGAGCTGTTTTTT. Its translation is CASSREGNGELFF.

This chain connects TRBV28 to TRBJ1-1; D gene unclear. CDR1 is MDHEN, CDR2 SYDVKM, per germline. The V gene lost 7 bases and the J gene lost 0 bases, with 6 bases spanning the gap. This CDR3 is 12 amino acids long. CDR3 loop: CASKLLNTEAFF. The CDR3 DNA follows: TGTGCCAGCAAGTTATTGAACACTGAAGCTTTCTTT.

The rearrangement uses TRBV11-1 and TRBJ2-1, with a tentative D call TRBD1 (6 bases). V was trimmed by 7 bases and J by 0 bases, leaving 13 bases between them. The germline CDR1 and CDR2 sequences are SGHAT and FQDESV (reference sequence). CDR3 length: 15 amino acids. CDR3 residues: CASNHRESSYNEQFF. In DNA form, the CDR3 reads TGTGCCAGCAACCACAGGGAAAGCTCCTACAATGAGCAGTTCTTC.

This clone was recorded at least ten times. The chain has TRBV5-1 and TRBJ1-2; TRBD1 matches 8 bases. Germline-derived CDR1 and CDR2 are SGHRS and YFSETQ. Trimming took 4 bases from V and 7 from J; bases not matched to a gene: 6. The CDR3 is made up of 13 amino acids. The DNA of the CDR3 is TGCGCCAGCAGCCACGGACAGGGCTCTGGCTACACCTTC. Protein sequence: CASSHGQGSGYTF.

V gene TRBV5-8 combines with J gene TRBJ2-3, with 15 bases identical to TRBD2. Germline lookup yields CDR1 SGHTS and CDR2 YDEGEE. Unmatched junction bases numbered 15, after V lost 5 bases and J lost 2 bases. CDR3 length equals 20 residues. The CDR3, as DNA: TGTGCCAGCAGAAAAACCGGGACTAGCGGGAGGTCGGAACACACAGATACGCAGTATTTT. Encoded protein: CASRKTGTSGRSEHTDTQYF. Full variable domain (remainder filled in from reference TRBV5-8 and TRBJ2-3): EAGVTQSPTHLIKTRGQQATLRCSPISGHTSVYWYQQALGLGLQFLLWYDEGEERNRGNFPPRFSGRQFPNYSSELNVNALELEDSALYLCASRKTGTSGRSEHTDTQYFGPGTRLTVL.

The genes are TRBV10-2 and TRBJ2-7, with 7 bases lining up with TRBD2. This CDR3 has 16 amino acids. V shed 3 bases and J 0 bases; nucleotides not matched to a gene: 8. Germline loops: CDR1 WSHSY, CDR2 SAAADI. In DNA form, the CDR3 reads TGCGCCAGCAGTGACCCAAGCGGGATTAGCTCCTACGAGCAGTACTTC. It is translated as CASSDPSGISSYEQYF.

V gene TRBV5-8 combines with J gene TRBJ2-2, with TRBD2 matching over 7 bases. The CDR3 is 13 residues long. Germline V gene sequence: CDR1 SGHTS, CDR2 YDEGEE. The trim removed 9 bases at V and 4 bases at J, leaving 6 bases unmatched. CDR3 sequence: CATPLATTGELFF. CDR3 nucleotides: TGTGCCACCCCACTAGCGACCACCGGGGAGCTGTTTTTT.

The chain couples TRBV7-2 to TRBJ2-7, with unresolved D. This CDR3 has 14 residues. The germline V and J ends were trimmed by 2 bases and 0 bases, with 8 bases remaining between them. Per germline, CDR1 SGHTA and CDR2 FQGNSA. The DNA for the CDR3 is TGTGCCAGCAGCTTATACCCGAGCTCCTACGAGCAGTACTTC. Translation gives CASSLYPSSYEQYF.

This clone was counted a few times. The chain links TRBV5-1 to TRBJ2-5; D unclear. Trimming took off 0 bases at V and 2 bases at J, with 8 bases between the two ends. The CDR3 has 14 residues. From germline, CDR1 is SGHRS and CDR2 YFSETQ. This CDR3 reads CASSLDPGQETQYF. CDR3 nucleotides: TGCGCCAGCAGCTTGGATCCGGGTCAAGAGACCCAGTACTTC.

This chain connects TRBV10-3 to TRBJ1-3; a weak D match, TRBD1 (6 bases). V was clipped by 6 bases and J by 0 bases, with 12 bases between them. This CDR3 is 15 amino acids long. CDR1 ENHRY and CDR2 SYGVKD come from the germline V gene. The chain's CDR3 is CAIRDDRSSGNTIYF. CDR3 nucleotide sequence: TGTGCCATCAGGGACGACAGGAGCTCTGGAAACACCATATATTTT.

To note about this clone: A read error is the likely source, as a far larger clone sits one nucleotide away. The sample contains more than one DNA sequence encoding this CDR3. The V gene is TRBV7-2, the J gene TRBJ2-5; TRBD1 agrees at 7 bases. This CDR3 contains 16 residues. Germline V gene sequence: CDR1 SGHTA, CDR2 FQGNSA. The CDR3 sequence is CASSLARSTAGGTQYF. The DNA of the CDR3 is TGTGCCAGCAGCCTAGCTCGGTCCACGGCAGGGGGGACCCAGTACTTC.

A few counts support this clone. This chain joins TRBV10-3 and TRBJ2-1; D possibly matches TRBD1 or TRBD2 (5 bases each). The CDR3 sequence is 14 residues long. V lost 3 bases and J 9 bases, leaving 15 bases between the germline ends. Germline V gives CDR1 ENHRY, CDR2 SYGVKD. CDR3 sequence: CAISERGVITEQFF. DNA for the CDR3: TGTGCCATCAGTGAAAGGGGAGTTATCACTGAGCAGTTCTTC.

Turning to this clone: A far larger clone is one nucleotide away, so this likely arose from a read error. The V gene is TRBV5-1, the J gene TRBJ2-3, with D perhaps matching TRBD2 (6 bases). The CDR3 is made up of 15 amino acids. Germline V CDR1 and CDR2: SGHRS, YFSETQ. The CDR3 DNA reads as TGCGCCAGCAGGCCGGGACTCCCTTGGACCCTTACGCAGTGTTTT. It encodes CASRPGLPWTLTQCF.

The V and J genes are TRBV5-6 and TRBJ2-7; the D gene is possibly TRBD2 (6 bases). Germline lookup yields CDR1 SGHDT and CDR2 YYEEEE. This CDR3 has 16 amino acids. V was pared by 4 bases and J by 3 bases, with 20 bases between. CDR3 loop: CASSPSSRWGVYEQYF. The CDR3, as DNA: TGTGCCAGCAGCCCTTCGTCCAGGTGGGGGGTCTACGAGCAGTACTTC.

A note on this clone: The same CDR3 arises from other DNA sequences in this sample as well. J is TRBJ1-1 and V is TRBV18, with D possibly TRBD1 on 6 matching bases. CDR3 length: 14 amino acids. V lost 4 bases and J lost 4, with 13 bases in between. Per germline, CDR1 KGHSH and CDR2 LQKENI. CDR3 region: CASSQGGGGTEAFF. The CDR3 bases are TGTGCCAGCTCACAGGGGGGGGGTGGCACTGAAGCTTTCTTT.

The CDR3 sequence: CAWSLGQGEQPQHF. CDR3 sequence (DNA): TGTGCCTGGAGCCTGGGGCAGGGTGAACAGCCCCAGCATTTT. The V and J genes are TRBV30 and TRBJ1-5, with TRBD1 as a possible D gene (5 bases). Germline V gene sequence: CDR1 GTSNPN, CDR2 SVGIG (reference sequence). V was cut by 3 bases and J by 7 bases, with 16 bases left in between. The length of the CDR3 is 14 residues.

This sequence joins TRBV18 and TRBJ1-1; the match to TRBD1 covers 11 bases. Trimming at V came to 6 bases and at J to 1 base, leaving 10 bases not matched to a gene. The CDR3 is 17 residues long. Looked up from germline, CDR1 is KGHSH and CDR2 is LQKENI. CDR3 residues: CASSPRGTGGTNTEAFF. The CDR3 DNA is TGTGCCAGCTCGCCGAGGGGGACAGGGGGAACGAACACTGAAGCTTTCTTT.

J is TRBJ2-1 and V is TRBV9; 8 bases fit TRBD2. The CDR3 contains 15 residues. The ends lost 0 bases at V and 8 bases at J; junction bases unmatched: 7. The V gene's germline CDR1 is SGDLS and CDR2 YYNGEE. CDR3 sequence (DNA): TGTGCCAGCAGCGTAGTGACGGGAGGGCCTTATGAGCAGTTCTTC. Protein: CASSVVTGGPYEQFF. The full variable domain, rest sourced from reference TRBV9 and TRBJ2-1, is DSGVTQTPKHLITATGQRVTLRCSPRSGDLSVYWYQQSLDQGLQFLIQYYNGEERAKGNILERFSAQQFPDLHSELNLSSLELGDSALYFCASSVVTGGPYEQFFGPGTRLTVL.

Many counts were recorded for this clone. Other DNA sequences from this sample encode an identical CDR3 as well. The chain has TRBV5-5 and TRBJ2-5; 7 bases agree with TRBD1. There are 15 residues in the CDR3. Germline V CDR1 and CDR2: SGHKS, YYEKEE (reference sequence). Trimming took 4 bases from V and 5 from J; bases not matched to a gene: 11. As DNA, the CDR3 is TGTGCCAGCAGCCCCCGAGCAGGGGGTTACGAGACCCAGTACTTC. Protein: CASSPRAGGYETQYF.

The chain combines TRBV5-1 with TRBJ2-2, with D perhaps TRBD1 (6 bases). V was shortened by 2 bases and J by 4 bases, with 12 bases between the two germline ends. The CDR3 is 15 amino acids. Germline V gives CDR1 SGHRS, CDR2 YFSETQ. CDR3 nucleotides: TGCGCCAGCAGCTTTCAACAGGGTCCCACCGGGGAGCTGTTTTTT. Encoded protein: CASSFQQGPTGELFF.

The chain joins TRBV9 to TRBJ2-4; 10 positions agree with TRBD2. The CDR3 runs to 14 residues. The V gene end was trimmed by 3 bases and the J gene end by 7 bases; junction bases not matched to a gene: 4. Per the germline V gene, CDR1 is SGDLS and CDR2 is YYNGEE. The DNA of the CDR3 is TGTGCCAGCAGCGCCCGACTAGCGGGCAACATTCAGTACTTC. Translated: CASSARLAGNIQYF.

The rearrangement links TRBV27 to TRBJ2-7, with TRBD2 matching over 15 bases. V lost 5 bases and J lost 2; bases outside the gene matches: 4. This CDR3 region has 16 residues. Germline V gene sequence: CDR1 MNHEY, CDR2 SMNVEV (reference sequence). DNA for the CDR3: TGTGCCAGCAGTACCCGGACTAGCGGGAGGGCCTACGAGCAGTACTTC. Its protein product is CASSTRTSGRAYEQYF.

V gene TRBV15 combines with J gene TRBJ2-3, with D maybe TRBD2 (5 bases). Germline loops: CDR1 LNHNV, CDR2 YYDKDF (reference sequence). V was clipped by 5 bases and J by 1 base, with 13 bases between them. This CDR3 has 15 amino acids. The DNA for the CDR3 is TGTGCCACCAGCCCTACTAGAGCCGGCACAGATACGCAGTATTTT. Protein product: CATSPTRAGTDTQYF.

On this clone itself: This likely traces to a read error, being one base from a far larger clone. CDR3 nucleotides: TGTGCCTGGAGTGTACTGTCGGGGGCGTGTGGCTACACCTTC. This gives the protein CAWSVLSGACGYTF. The chain carries TRBV30 and TRBJ1-2; D might be TRBD1 (6 bases). V was clipped by 0 bases and J by 7 bases, with 15 bases between them. CDR3 size: 14 residues. The germline CDR1 and CDR2 sequences are GTSNPN and SVGIG (reference sequence).